This TCR beta chain derives from a study of T-cell memory formation after mild COVID-19. Overall study: TCR clusters were largely donor specific.

This CDR3 spans 17 amino acids. This clonotype showed up many times. Its cognate antigen is unknown. It was 5'RACE with constant-segment primers that produced the TCR alpha and TCR beta cDNA libraries, which carried sample barcodes and UMIs. Each CDR3 protein is one row after TCRdb ran MiXCR on the 5' RACE reads. This repertoire shows over 10,000 distinct CDR3 sequences, approximately 12% found once; its top ten account for roughly 53%. Overall study results and limits: Mostly located in CM and EM were contracting CD4+ clones, with contracting CD8+ clones located in EMRA.

Sequenced input: PBMCs or a T cell subset sorted from them (not recorded which). This chain connects TRBV21-1 to TRBJ2-1; the tabulated D call, TRBD2, remains unverified against the DNA. TRBV21-1 is a pseudogene. The sequence derives from an adult woman who had mild COVID-19 (a few samples of this study predate the infection). Cell type and time point are not known. The CDR3 reads CASSKPYLAGIYNEQFF. CDR3 nucleotide sequence: TGTGCCAGCAGCAAGCCGTATCTAGCGGGGATTTACAATGAGCAGTTCTTC.